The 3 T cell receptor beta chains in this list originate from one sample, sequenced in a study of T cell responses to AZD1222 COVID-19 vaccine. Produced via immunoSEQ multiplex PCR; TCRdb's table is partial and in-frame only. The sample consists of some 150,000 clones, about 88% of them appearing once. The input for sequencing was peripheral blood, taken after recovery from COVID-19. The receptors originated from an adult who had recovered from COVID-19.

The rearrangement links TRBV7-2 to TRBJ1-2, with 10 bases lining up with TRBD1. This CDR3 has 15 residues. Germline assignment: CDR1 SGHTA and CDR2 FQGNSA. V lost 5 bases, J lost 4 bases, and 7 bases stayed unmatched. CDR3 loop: CASSPGQGMVYGYTF. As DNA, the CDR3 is TGTGCCAGCAGCCCGGGACAGGGGATGGTCTATGGCTACACCTTC.

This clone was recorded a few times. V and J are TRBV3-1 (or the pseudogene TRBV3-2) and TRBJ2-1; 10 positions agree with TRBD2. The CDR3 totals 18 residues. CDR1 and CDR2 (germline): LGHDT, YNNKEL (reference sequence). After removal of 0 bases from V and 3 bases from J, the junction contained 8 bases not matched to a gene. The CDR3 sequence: CASSQERASGGFYNEQFF. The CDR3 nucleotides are TGTGCCAGCAGCCAAGAACGGGCTAGCGGGGGATTCTACAATGAGCAGTTCTTC.

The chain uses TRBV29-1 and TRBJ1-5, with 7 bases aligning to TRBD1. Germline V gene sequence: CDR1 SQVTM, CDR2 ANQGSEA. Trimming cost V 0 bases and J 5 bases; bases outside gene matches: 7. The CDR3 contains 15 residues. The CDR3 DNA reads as TGCAGCGTTGAAGAACAGGGGAGTGGGGATCAGCCCCAGCATTTT. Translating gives CSVEEQGSGDQPQHF.